This TCR beta chain was profiled in a study of blood T cells in healthy people across ages. Primed by a sample-barcoded 5' primer and a J-beta primer mix, a second PCR proceeded for roughly 7 to 12 cycles. TCRdb re-called the 5' RACE reads through MiXCR, storing one row per CDR3 protein. The data hold hundreds of thousands of distinct CDR3 sequences, with roughly half observed a single time. V was clipped by 5 bases and J by 6 bases; unmatched bases: 8. CDR3 length: 14 residues. The germline V gene encodes CDR1 GTSNPN and CDR2 SVGIG (reference sequence). Roughly 10 milliliters of peripheral blood were drawn from each donor.

The sample taken for sequencing was blood. This clonotype was sampled from a woman aged 80 or over in good health. This sequence joins TRBV30 and TRBJ2-1; 9 bases match TRBD2. CDR3 coding DNA: TGTGCCTGGGAAAATAGCGGGAGAGGCAATGAGCAGTTCTTC. Amino acid sequence: CAWENSGRGNEQFF.